What follows is one TCR beta chain and its context. Its antigen is not identified. This specimen comes from a study of cytomegalovirus exposure and HLA in healthy donors. Study findings and constraints: Productive status was seen about 90% or about 30% of the time for most TCR beta V segments in an earlier analysis. Researchers reported in a later analysis that a missense DCLRE1C variant was tied to TCR beta V- and J-gene trimming.

Amplification used 60 Vbeta primers and 13 Jbeta primers. Assay: immunoSEQ multiplex PCR; the TCRdb copy retains only in-frame clones and omits some. Of some 95,000 clones in the sample, approximately 71% were seen once. The sequenced material came from PBMCs. The receptor comes from a woman in her late teens or twenties in good health and CMV-seropositive.

The CDR3: CASSIEGGGTEAFF. In nucleotides, the CDR3 is TGTGCCAGCAGCATAGAAGGGGGTGGAACTGAAGCTTTCTTT. This chain joins TRBV7-9 and TRBJ1-1; D may be TRBD1 (6 bases). CDR3 size: 14 residues. V shed 5 bases and J shed 5 bases, with 15 bases lying between them. Germline V lookup: CDR1 SEHNR, CDR2 FQNEAQ (reference sequence). Supplemented by reference TRBV7-9 and TRBJ1-1, the full variable domain reads DTGVSQNPRHKITKRGQNVTFRCDPISEHNRLYWYRQTLGQGPEFLTYFQNEAQLEKSRLLSDRFSAERPKGSFSTLEIQRTEQGDSAMYLCASSIEGGGTEAFFGQGTRLTVV.